This is a list of T cell receptor beta chains from one sample in a study of memory CD4+ T cells and cytomegalovirus serostatus. TCRdb's copy holds only in-frame clones and misses some; the assay was immunoSEQ multiplex PCR. The sample lists some 65,000 clones, around 82% occurring once. The specimen sequenced was memory CD4+ T cells from blood. The receptor set was obtained from an adult in good health and CMV-seronegative. Some clones in this sample may be carry-over from other donors' samples. Both conserved end residues are part of each CDR3. Each record gives: clone size, V gene, D gene, J gene, CDR3 DNA, CDR3 protein. A D gene is named only where the DNA matches it firmly. Clone size is not always given. Where it is, it says once, few, many or a class for expanded clones.

clone size: -
V gene: TRBV7-2
D gene: -
J gene: TRBJ1-5
CDR3 DNA: TGTGCCAGCAGCTTAGAACGAGGGGTCTTTCAGCCCCAGCATTTT
CDR3 protein: CASSLERGVFQPQHF

clone size: -
V gene: TRBV5-8
D gene: -
J gene: TRBJ2-3
CDR3 DNA: TGTGCCAGCAGCCGTGTAGCCGCACTTTACACAGATACGCAGTATTTT
CDR3 protein: CASSRVAALYTDTQYF

clone size: -
V gene: TRBV6-5
D gene: TRBD2
J gene: TRBJ2-1
CDR3 DNA: TGTGCCAGCAGACTGGGACTAGCGGAATACAATGAGCAGTTCTTC
CDR3 protein: CASRLGLAEYNEQFF

clone size: -
V gene: TRBV2
D gene: -
J gene: TRBJ2-7
CDR3 DNA: TGTGCCAGCAGTGAAGCGTGGACACGAACCTACGAGCAGTACTTC
CDR3 protein: CASSEAWTRTYEQYF

clone size: few
V gene: TRBV18
D gene: -
J gene: TRBJ1-5
CDR3 DNA: TGTGCCAGCTCACCAGGGGGCGGCAATCAGCCCCAGCATTTT
CDR3 protein: CASSPGGGNQPQHF

clone size: -
V gene: TRBV7-2
D gene: TRBD1
J gene: TRBJ1-2
CDR3 DNA: TGTGCCAGCAGTCGACAGGGACGCTATGGCTACACCTTC
CDR3 protein: CASSRQGRYGYTF

clone size: -
V gene: TRBV7-2
D gene: -
J gene: TRBJ1-5
CDR3 DNA: TGTGCCAGCAGCTTGTTCCACCAAGCCCAGCCCCAGCATTTT
CDR3 protein: CASSLFHQAQPQHF

clone size: -
V gene: TRBV10-3
D gene: -
J gene: TRBJ2-3
CDR3 DNA: TGTGCCATCAGTGACCCCGCTCAGTCGGTTGGGGGAGATACGCAGTATTTT
CDR3 protein: CAISDPAQSVGGDTQYF

clone size: -
V gene: TRBV6-6
D gene: -
J gene: TRBJ1-4
CDR3 DNA: TGTGCCAGCAGTTACGGGACTCCGAATGAAAAACTGTTTTTT
CDR3 protein: CASSYGTPNEKLFF

clone size: once
V gene: TRBV30
D gene: -
J gene: TRBJ1-5
CDR3 DNA: TGTGCCTGGAGCGGCCGAGGGCGCAGGGGAAAAAATAGCAATCAGCCCCAGCATTTT
CDR3 protein: CAWSGRGRRGKNSNQPQHF

clone size: -
V gene: TRBV9
D gene: TRBD2
J gene: TRBJ2-2
CDR3 DNA: TGTGCCAGCAGCCCGGCAAGCGGGGGGGACACCGGGGAGCTGTTTTTT
CDR3 protein: CASSPASGGDTGELFF

clone size: -
V gene: TRBV7-9
D gene: TRBD1
J gene: TRBJ1-1
CDR3 DNA: TGTGCCAGCAGGCCTACAGGGGGCAGGTCTAAGAACACTGAAGCTTTCTTT
CDR3 protein: CASRPTGGRSKNTEAFF

clone size: -
V gene: TRBV6-6
D gene: -
J gene: TRBJ2-5
CDR3 DNA: TGTGCCAGCAGTTCCCAGTCTGGCGAGACCCAGTACTTC
CDR3 protein: CASSSQSGETQYF

clone size: -
V gene: TRBV4-2
D gene: TRBD2
J gene: TRBJ2-1
CDR3 DNA: TGTGCCAGCAGCCAAGGCGGGACTAGCGGTTACAATGAGCAGTTCTTC
CDR3 protein: CASSQGGTSGYNEQFF

clone size: -
V gene: TRBV13
D gene: -
J gene: TRBJ2-7
CDR3 DNA: TGTGCCAGCAGCTTAGTTGCCGACGGGGACTGGGCGAACGAGCAGTACTTC
CDR3 protein: CASSLVADGDWANEQYF

clone size: few
V gene: TRBV7-9
D gene: TRBD1
J gene: TRBJ1-1
CDR3 DNA: TGTGCCAGCAGCTTACGACAGGGGAACACTGAAGCTTTCTTT
CDR3 protein: CASSLRQGNTEAFF

clone size: -
V gene: TRBV19
D gene: -
J gene: TRBJ1-3
CDR3 DNA: TGTGCCTCCAAAGGGATAAGGTACTCTGGAAACACCATATATTTT
CDR3 protein: CASKGIRYSGNTIYF

clone size: -
V gene: TRBV5-4
D gene: TRBD1
J gene: TRBJ2-2
CDR3 DNA: TGTGCCAGCAGCCTCGACAGGGGGCGAACCGGGGAGCTGTTTTTT
CDR3 protein: CASSLDRGRTGELFF

clone size: -
V gene: TRBV18
D gene: -
J gene: TRBJ2-3
CDR3 DNA: TGTGCCAGCTCAATCGGGTTCACAGATACGCAGTATTTT
CDR3 protein: CASSIGFTDTQYF

clone size: few
V gene: TRBV27
D gene: TRBD1
J gene: TRBJ2-7
CDR3 DNA: TGTGCCAGCAGGGGGACAGGGTCCTACGAGCAGTACTTC
CDR3 protein: CASRGTGSYEQYF

clone size: -
V gene: TRBV5-1
D gene: -
J gene: TRBJ2-1
CDR3 DNA: TGCGCCAGCACCCGGGACTCCTACAATGAGCAGTTCTTC
CDR3 protein: CASTRDSYNEQFF

clone size: -
V gene: TRBV9
D gene: TRBD1
J gene: TRBJ2-5
CDR3 DNA: TGTGCCAGCAGCGCCCGACAGGGGATCCCCCAAGAGACCCAGTACTTC
CDR3 protein: CASSARQGIPQETQYF

clone size: once
V gene: TRBV4-3
D gene: -
J gene: TRBJ1-1
CDR3 DNA: TGCGCCAGCAGCCAAGATTTAGACCCAAAGAACACTGAAGCTTTCTTT
CDR3 protein: CASSQDLDPKNTEAFF

clone size: -
V gene: TRBV28
D gene: -
J gene: TRBJ2-3
CDR3 DNA: TGTGCCAGCAGGAGGATGGCGGGCGGCCTTTCGATACAGTATTTT
CDR3 protein: CASRRMAGGLSIQYF

clone size: -
V gene: TRBV5-6
D gene: -
J gene: TRBJ1-5
CDR3 DNA: TGTGCCAGCAGCTTGGCCGGGGGGGGGAGCAATCAGCCCCAGCATTTT
CDR3 protein: CASSLAGGGSNQPQHF

clone size: -
V gene: TRBV11-2
D gene: TRBD2
J gene: TRBJ2-5
CDR3 DNA: TGTGCCAGCAGCCCCAAGGGACTAGCGGGGACCCAGTACTTC
CDR3 protein: CASSPKGLAGTQYF

clone size: -
V gene: TRBV7-2
D gene: TRBD2
J gene: TRBJ2-1
CDR3 DNA: TGTGCCAGCAGCTCTTATGGCGGGAGGGCGGGGAATGAGCAGTTCTTC
CDR3 protein: CASSSYGGRAGNEQFF

clone size: -
V gene: TRBV28
D gene: TRBD1
J gene: TRBJ1-5
CDR3 DNA: TGTGCCAGTACGGGACAGGGGGTATATAGCAATCAGCCCCAGCATTTT
CDR3 protein: CASTGQGVYSNQPQHF

clone size: -
V gene: TRBV28
D gene: -
J gene: TRBJ2-1
CDR3 DNA: TGTGCCAGCAGTACCGGCCCGGGCGATGAGCAGTTCTTC
CDR3 protein: CASSTGPGDEQFF

clone size: -
V gene: TRBV6-6
D gene: TRBD2
J gene: TRBJ2-3
CDR3 DNA: TGTGCCAGCAGTTCACCGGGACTAGCGGGAGGACATACGCAGTATTTT
CDR3 protein: CASSSPGLAGGHTQYF

clone size: few
V gene: TRBV30
D gene: -
J gene: TRBJ2-4
CDR3 DNA: TGTGCCTGGAGTCGCGGGGCCTTAAAAAACATTCAGTACTTC
CDR3 protein: CAWSRGALKNIQYF